The present entry profiles one T cell receptor (beta chain) with its context. Its antigen is unknown. Base quality data are lacking; no much larger clone is found one base away. The sample belongs to a study of blood T cell repertoires in COVID-19 (dated by TCRdb to 2019 to 2021). As for the study more broadly: Samples from collaborators originated in the United States, Italy and Spain and spanned both the acute and convalescent phases of COVID-19. The prospective study material was composed of cDNA or gDNA derived from T cells, B-cell-depleted T cells, or PBMCs. The dataset comprised deeply sampled blood TCRbeta repertoires from subjects exposed to, actively infected with, or recovered from COVID-19. The repertoires were released in a freely available public database meant as a resource for research on the immune response to SARS-CoV-2. Samples came from the ongoing ImmuneRACE study (first 160 participants) plus 1,254 subjects from 6 global collaborators. The sample metadata nearly always contained a de-identified subject ID, COVID-19 status, age in years and sex. Where available, HLA class I and class II types were obtained from metadata supplied by the sample provider rather than from assay-based typing.

TCRbeta CDR3 regions were amplified from genomic DNA using the immunoSEQ Assay, a bias-controlled multiplex PCR. The study's processing was this. The number of nucleated cells in each sample was estimated by amplification of reference gene primers within the assay. To quantify the absolute abundance of each unique TCRbeta CDR3 rearrangement, sequence reads were collapsed and filtered. For each sample, productive Simpson clonality was calculated as the square root of Simpson's diversity index across productive rearrangements. The table was pulled from immuneACCESS by TCRdb, which kept in-frame rearrangements only. Such tables lose some clones; where checked, under half of the loss comes from unresolved V genes, and the rest has no known cause. V and J calls and clone size are copied from that table; D and trimming were computed from the DNA. The sample contains about 75,000 clones, around 80% of them found a single time. Of the sample, under 25% is held by the ten largest clones.

Via the germline V gene, CDR1 is SGHVS and CDR2 FQNEAQ. Measured from the cysteine to the phenylalanine, the CDR3 is 15 residues long. Left in the record is the CDR3 DNA by itself, 45 bases read in frame from the first base. Trimming removed 3 bases from V and 2 bases from J, leaving 13 bases between the germline ends. The collaborating institutions used their own protocols to collect whole blood in K2EDTA tubes. For TCRbeta analysis, collaborators shipped samples in one of three forms: frozen whole blood, isolated PBMCs, or DNA extracted from either of those sample types. Beyond this particular receptor, the publication reports: Clinical and demographic metadata were provided uncurated, with the amount varying by source and participant.

The chain is made from TRBV7-8 and TRBJ1-1; the best D guess is TRBD1, with 6 bases matching. The sequenced sample consisted of peripheral blood. The sequence was collected from a woman in her 50s with acute or convalescent COVID-19. The DNA sequence is as follows: TGTGCCAGCAGCTTCGGGGGGGCCACTAACACTGAAGCTTTCTTT. It is translated as CASSFGGATNTEAFF.